The clone carrying this T cell receptor (beta chain) has a single count. Antigen specificity is unknown. CDR3 length equals 14 residues. V was shortened by 7 bases and J by 0 bases, with 11 bases between the two germline ends. Germline V gives CDR1 SGHTA, CDR2 FQGNSA. TEMRA cells were FACS-enriched, while CD8+ and CD4+ T cells were negatively isolated. cDNA came from roughly 0.53 to 1 ug RNA primed by random hexamers. An immunoSEQ multiplex PCR amplified TCR beta CDR3 over 54 Vbeta and 13 Jbeta. TCRdb reprocessed the immunoSEQ multiplex PCR reads with MiXCR, giving one entry per CDR3 protein. Here the sample spans 250,000 or so distinct CDR3 sequences, 80% to 95% being singletons. This sample was included in a study of CD8 T cells in Susac syndrome. Study results and limitations: The study acknowledged a relatively small number of individuals in its TCR sequencing and HLA analysis.

What was sequenced was CD4+ T cells from PBMCs. The TCR comes from a human donor with multiple sclerosis. This chain links TRBV7-2 with TRBJ2-3; a possible D gene is TRBD2 (6 bases). CDR3 amino acids: CASMGTLSTDTQYF. The CDR3 DNA reads as TGTGCCAGCATGGGGACTCTTAGCACAGATACGCAGTATTTT.